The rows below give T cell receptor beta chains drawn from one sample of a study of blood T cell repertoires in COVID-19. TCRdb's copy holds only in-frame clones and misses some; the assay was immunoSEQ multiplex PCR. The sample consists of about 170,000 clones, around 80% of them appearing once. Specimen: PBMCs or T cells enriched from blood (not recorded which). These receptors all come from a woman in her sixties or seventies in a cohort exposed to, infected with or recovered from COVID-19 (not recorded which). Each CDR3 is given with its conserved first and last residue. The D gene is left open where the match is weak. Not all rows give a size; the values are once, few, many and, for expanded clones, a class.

CDR3 DNA: TGTGCCAGCAGCCCGACAGGGTATGGTGAGCAGTTCTTC
CDR3 protein: CASSPTGYGEQFF
clone size: -
V gene: TRBV5-6
D gene: TRBD1
J gene: TRBJ2-1

CDR3 DNA: TGTGCCAGCAGCTTACCGTGGGACAGACCAGGCAATCAGCCCCAGCATTTT
CDR3 protein: CASSLPWDRPGNQPQHF
clone size: -
V gene: TRBV7-3
D gene: TRBD1
J gene: TRBJ1-5

CDR3 DNA: TGTGCCAGCAGCTTAGTTGGGGGCTCGGGTAGCACTGAAGCTTTCTTT
CDR3 protein: CASSLVGGSGSTEAFF
clone size: -
V gene: TRBV7-8
D gene: -
J gene: TRBJ1-1

CDR3 DNA: TGTGCCAGCAGTTCACCAAACAGGGGGGAGTCCAATCAGCCCCAGCATTTT
CDR3 protein: CASSSPNRGESNQPQHF
clone size: -
V gene: TRBV28
D gene: TRBD1
J gene: TRBJ1-5

CDR3 DNA: TGTGCCAGCAGTCCCACTAGTGGTACGCAGTATTTT
CDR3 protein: CASSPTSGTQYF
clone size: -
V gene: TRBV28
D gene: -
J gene: TRBJ2-3

CDR3 DNA: TGTGCCAGCAGCTTGGGACAGGGGGCAAGGAATTCACCCCTCCACTTT
CDR3 protein: CASSLGQGARNSPLHF
clone size: -
V gene: TRBV5-5
D gene: TRBD1
J gene: TRBJ1-6

CDR3 DNA: TGTGCCAGCTCACCTGGGCAGGACAGGGGTACCTACAATGAGCAGTTCTTC
CDR3 protein: CASSPGQDRGTYNEQFF
clone size: -
V gene: TRBV18
D gene: TRBD1
J gene: TRBJ2-1

CDR3 DNA: TGTGCCAGCAGCTCCCTTCCGACTGGTTTTAGCACAGATACGCAGTATTTT
CDR3 protein: CASSSLPTGFSTDTQYF
clone size: -
V gene: TRBV7-9
D gene: -
J gene: TRBJ2-3

CDR3 DNA: TGCGCCAGCAGCGTAGCGGGACAGGGTGCTGAAGCTTTCTTT
CDR3 protein: CASSVAGQGAEAFF
clone size: -
V gene: TRBV5-1
D gene: TRBD1
J gene: TRBJ1-1

CDR3 DNA: TGCGCCAGCAGCTTGGCCGGGGGACAGGAGGCTTTGCGGGGCTACACCTTC
CDR3 protein: CASSLAGGQEALRGYTF
clone size: few
V gene: TRBV5-1
D gene: TRBD1
J gene: TRBJ1-2

CDR3 DNA: TGTGCCAGCAGCCCCCCCTTAAATGAGCAGTTCTTC
CDR3 protein: CASSPPLNEQFF
clone size: -
V gene: TRBV7-8
D gene: -
J gene: TRBJ2-1

CDR3 DNA: TGTGCCAGTAGTAAGGGACTAGCGAATGAGCAGTTCTTC
CDR3 protein: CASSKGLANEQFF
clone size: -
V gene: TRBV19
D gene: TRBD2
J gene: TRBJ2-1

CDR3 DNA: TGTGCCAGCAGTGGATCGGGAAATGAGCAGTTCTTC
CDR3 protein: CASSGSGNEQFF
clone size: -
V gene: TRBV2
D gene: -
J gene: TRBJ2-1

CDR3 DNA: TGTGCCAGCAGCCTAATCACAGGGTTGGACTATGGCTACACCTTC
CDR3 protein: CASSLITGLDYGYTF
clone size: few
V gene: TRBV28
D gene: -
J gene: TRBJ1-2

CDR3 DNA: TGTGCCAGTAGTACCCCGCGCCACGGGACAGGGGAGGAAGGCTACACCTTC
CDR3 protein: CASSTPRHGTGEEGYTF
clone size: once
V gene: TRBV19
D gene: TRBD1
J gene: TRBJ1-2

CDR3 DNA: TGTGCCAGCAGCTTAACAGGGGGTGGCGAGCAGTACTTC
CDR3 protein: CASSLTGGGEQYF
clone size: -
V gene: TRBV7-2
D gene: TRBD1
J gene: TRBJ2-7

CDR3 DNA: TGTGCCTGGAGGAGGGGACTAGCGGGTGGGTTTGGGGTCACAGATACGCAGTATTTT
CDR3 protein: CAWRRGLAGGFGVTDTQYF
clone size: once
V gene: TRBV30
D gene: TRBD2
J gene: TRBJ2-3

CDR3 DNA: TGTGCCACCAGCAGAGATTTGACTAGGACCTACGAGCAGTACTTC
CDR3 protein: CATSRDLTRTYEQYF
clone size: -
V gene: TRBV15
D gene: -
J gene: TRBJ2-7

CDR3 DNA: TGTGCCATCAGTGATTGGACTAGTAATAGTGAGCAGTTCTTC
CDR3 protein: CAISDWTSNSEQFF
clone size: -
V gene: TRBV10-3
D gene: TRBD2
J gene: TRBJ2-1

CDR3 DNA: TGTGCCAGCAGTCCTCGGGGCAATCAGCCCCAGCATTTT
CDR3 protein: CASSPRGNQPQHF
clone size: -
V gene: TRBV28
D gene: -
J gene: TRBJ1-5

CDR3 DNA: TGCGCCAGCAGCTTTCGGCTAGCGGGAGGACAAGAGACCCAGTACTTC
CDR3 protein: CASSFRLAGGQETQYF
clone size: -
V gene: TRBV5-1
D gene: TRBD2
J gene: TRBJ2-5

CDR3 DNA: TGCGCCAGCAGCTTAAAAGTGGGCAGGGGGCGGGAGCAGTACTTC
CDR3 protein: CASSLKVGRGREQYF
clone size: few
V gene: TRBV4-3
D gene: TRBD1
J gene: TRBJ2-7

CDR3 DNA: TGTGCCAGCAGCCAGACAGGGTCTAATGAAAAACTGTTTTTT
CDR3 protein: CASSQTGSNEKLFF
clone size: -
V gene: TRBV3-1/TRBV3-2
D gene: TRBD1
J gene: TRBJ1-4

CDR3 DNA: TGCGCCAGCAGCCCCCGTGTCGGTTCCTACGAGCAGTACTTC
CDR3 protein: CASSPRVGSYEQYF
clone size: -
V gene: TRBV5-1
D gene: -
J gene: TRBJ2-7

CDR3 DNA: TGTGCCAGCAGCCAAGCACAGGCCTTAACTAACTATGGCTACACCTTC
CDR3 protein: CASSQAQALTNYGYTF
clone size: few
V gene: TRBV3-1/TRBV3-2
D gene: -
J gene: TRBJ1-2

CDR3 DNA: TGTGCCAGCACCCCGTACAGTAACTATGGCTACACCTTC
CDR3 protein: CASTPYSNYGYTF
clone size: few
V gene: TRBV7-9
D gene: -
J gene: TRBJ1-2

CDR3 DNA: TGTGCCAGCAGTTCCCCCCCTATCAGGGGCGGGAGGGCCCGGGGGACCCAGTACTTC
CDR3 protein: CASSSPPIRGGRARGTQYF
clone size: -
V gene: TRBV27
D gene: TRBD2
J gene: TRBJ2-5

CDR3 DNA: TGTGCCAGCAGATTTGCGGGGATTCCCGAACTGTTTTTT
CDR3 protein: CASRFAGIPELFF
clone size: -
V gene: TRBV6-6
D gene: -
J gene: TRBJ1-4

CDR3 DNA: TGTGCCAGCAGTTCAGGAGACAGGTACTACAATGAGCAGTTCTTC
CDR3 protein: CASSSGDRYYNEQFF
clone size: -
V gene: TRBV28
D gene: -
J gene: TRBJ2-1

CDR3 DNA: TGTGCCAGCAGCCAATATCGACTAGCGGGAGGTCGACAGTTCTTC
CDR3 protein: CASSQYRLAGGRQFF
clone size: once
V gene: TRBV3-1/TRBV3-2
D gene: TRBD2
J gene: TRBJ2-1

CDR3 DNA: TGTGCCGAGGGACAGGGGAACTATGGCTACACCTTC
CDR3 protein: CAEGQGNYGYTF
clone size: -
V gene: TRBV2
D gene: TRBD1
J gene: TRBJ1-2

CDR3 DNA: TGCGCCAGCAGCTTGGCCGGACTAGCGAGCTACAATGAGCAGTTCTTC
CDR3 protein: CASSLAGLASYNEQFF
clone size: -
V gene: TRBV5-1
D gene: TRBD2
J gene: TRBJ2-1

CDR3 DNA: TGTGCCAGCAGCAAACACGGGGGACTTAACCGGATGAACACTGAAGCTTTCTTT
CDR3 protein: CASSKHGGLNRMNTEAFF
clone size: -
V gene: TRBV21-1
D gene: -
J gene: TRBJ1-1

CDR3 DNA: TGTGCCAGCAGGAAAGCGGGGGGGTACAATGAGCAGTTCTTC
CDR3 protein: CASRKAGGYNEQFF
clone size: -
V gene: TRBV28
D gene: TRBD2
J gene: TRBJ2-1

CDR3 DNA: TGTGCCACCAGCAGACGATCCGGGACAGGGGATGAAAAACTGTTTTTT
CDR3 protein: CATSRRSGTGDEKLFF
clone size: -
V gene: TRBV15
D gene: TRBD1
J gene: TRBJ1-4

CDR3 DNA: TGTGCCAGTAGCTTCGGGACAGGGGGCGATCAGCCCCAGCATTTT
CDR3 protein: CASSFGTGGDQPQHF
clone size: once
V gene: TRBV19
D gene: TRBD1
J gene: TRBJ1-5

CDR3 DNA: TGTGCCTGGAGTCCGCCCCAGGGGAGGGGCGCCTACGAGCAGTACTTC
CDR3 protein: CAWSPPQGRGAYEQYF
clone size: -
V gene: TRBV30
D gene: -
J gene: TRBJ2-7

CDR3 DNA: TGTGCCAGCAGCTTGTATGACAGGCTCACAGATACGCAGTATTTT
CDR3 protein: CASSLYDRLTDTQYF
clone size: -
V gene: TRBV5-8
D gene: -
J gene: TRBJ2-3

CDR3 DNA: TGTGCCAGCACTCTCCGGACTTACAGGGGTTGGGGTTTGGACACTGAAGCTTTCTTT
CDR3 protein: CASTLRTYRGWGLDTEAFF
clone size: few
V gene: TRBV5-6
D gene: TRBD1
J gene: TRBJ1-1

CDR3 DNA: TGTGCCAGCAGCGAAGGACAGGCGTACTACAATGAGCAGTTCTTC
CDR3 protein: CASSEGQAYYNEQFF
clone size: once
V gene: TRBV7-2
D gene: TRBD1
J gene: TRBJ2-1

CDR3 DNA: TGTGCCAGCAGCAAAGGTCTGACTAGCGGGGAGAATGAGCAGTTCTTC
CDR3 protein: CASSKGLTSGENEQFF
clone size: -
V gene: TRBV21-1
D gene: -
J gene: TRBJ2-1

CDR3 DNA: TGTGCCAGCAGCCGACTCGACCTGAACACCGGGGAGCTGTTTTTT
CDR3 protein: CASSRLDLNTGELFF
clone size: -
V gene: TRBV6-5
D gene: -
J gene: TRBJ2-2

CDR3 DNA: TGTGCCAGCAGTGATATAGAGGCCTACGAGCAGTACTTC
CDR3 protein: CASSDIEAYEQYF
clone size: -
V gene: TRBV6-1
D gene: -
J gene: TRBJ2-7

CDR3 DNA: TGTGCCAGCAGTGAGATAGGGGCTATGTACGAGCAGTACTTC
CDR3 protein: CASSEIGAMYEQYF
clone size: few
V gene: TRBV2
D gene: -
J gene: TRBJ2-7

CDR3 DNA: TGTGCCAGCTCACCACACGACCAGGGGGAGCAGTACTTC
CDR3 protein: CASSPHDQGEQYF
clone size: -
V gene: TRBV18
D gene: -
J gene: TRBJ2-7

CDR3 DNA: TGCGCCAGCAGCTTGGGGCTAGCGGACTACAATGAGCAGTTCTTC
CDR3 protein: CASSLGLADYNEQFF
clone size: few
V gene: TRBV5-1
D gene: TRBD2
J gene: TRBJ2-1

CDR3 DNA: TGTGCCAGCAGCTACGCCCGCGGGGACGAGCAGTACTTC
CDR3 protein: CASSYARGDEQYF
clone size: -
V gene: TRBV5-6
D gene: -
J gene: TRBJ2-7

CDR3 DNA: TGTGCCAGCAGTACCCCCGGGACATCTTCACCCCTCCACTTT
CDR3 protein: CASSTPGTSSPLHF
clone size: once
V gene: TRBV27
D gene: -
J gene: TRBJ1-6

CDR3 DNA: TGTGCCACCAGCAGAGATTGGGGGGTTCAGCATTTT
CDR3 protein: CATSRDWGVQHF
clone size: -
V gene: TRBV15
D gene: -
J gene: TRBJ1-5

CDR3 DNA: TGTGCCAGCAGCCCCTGGGGAGGAGCGGGAGGCGAGCAGTACTTC
CDR3 protein: CASSPWGGAGGEQYF
clone size: -
V gene: TRBV3-1/TRBV3-2
D gene: TRBD2
J gene: TRBJ2-7

CDR3 DNA: TGTGCCAGCAGCCCTACAAACAGGGGTGGCTACACCTTC
CDR3 protein: CASSPTNRGGYTF
clone size: once
V gene: TRBV2
D gene: TRBD1
J gene: TRBJ1-2

CDR3 DNA: TGTGCCAGCAGTCAGGACAGAAACACTGAAGCTTTCTTT
CDR3 protein: CASSQDRNTEAFF
clone size: once
V gene: TRBV28
D gene: -
J gene: TRBJ1-1

CDR3 DNA: TGTGCCAGCAGCTCCTTTAATGAGCAGTTCTTC
CDR3 protein: CASSSFNEQFF
clone size: once
V gene: TRBV7-9
D gene: -
J gene: TRBJ2-1

CDR3 DNA: TGTGCCAGCAGCTTTATAGCGGGGCCGAGGAGCTACAATGAGCAGTTCTTC
CDR3 protein: CASSFIAGPRSYNEQFF
clone size: -
V gene: TRBV5-4
D gene: TRBD2
J gene: TRBJ2-1

CDR3 DNA: TGTGCCAGTGAAGACAGGGGTAGCAATCAGCCCCAGCATTTT
CDR3 protein: CASEDRGSNQPQHF
clone size: -
V gene: TRBV19
D gene: TRBD1
J gene: TRBJ1-5

CDR3 DNA: TGTGCCAGCACCCTAGCCGCGATCACTGAAGCTTTCTTT
CDR3 protein: CASTLAAITEAFF
clone size: -
V gene: TRBV28
D gene: -
J gene: TRBJ1-1

CDR3 DNA: TGTGCCAGCAGCTTCTACGGAGGTGAAAAACTGTTTTTT
CDR3 protein: CASSFYGGEKLFF
clone size: -
V gene: TRBV7-9
D gene: -
J gene: TRBJ1-4

CDR3 DNA: TGTGCCAGCAGCTTTAGGGGTATCGGGGGCTACACCTTC
CDR3 protein: CASSFRGIGGYTF
clone size: -
V gene: TRBV5-6
D gene: -
J gene: TRBJ1-2

CDR3 DNA: TGTGCCAGCAGCCAAGGAGCCAAGTACACTGAAGCTTTCTTT
CDR3 protein: CASSQGAKYTEAFF
clone size: -
V gene: TRBV3-1/TRBV3-2
D gene: -
J gene: TRBJ1-1